This T cell receptor (beta chain) appears in the sequencing data of a study of blood T cells in healthy people across ages. Worth noting for this clonotype: Its antigen is as yet unknown.

The CDR3 is 14 residues long. CDR1 and CDR2 from the germline V gene are DFQATT and SNEGSKA (reference sequence). The ends lost 6 bases at V and 8 bases at J; junction bases unmatched: 12. Study-level findings and limits: Diversity was higher, and naive CD4+ cells more numerous, in long-lived donors than in aged donors. There was no known CMV status for donors, so expanded clonotype changes were possibly confounded.

Through a sample-barcoded 5' primer and a J-beta primer mix, a second PCR was run for roughly 7 to 11 cycles. Carrying 12 random nucleotides, a template-switch adaptor labeled each individual cDNA molecule. TCRdb passed the 5' RACE reads through MiXCR, listing each CDR3 protein once. This sample carries fewer than 2 million distinct CDR3 sequences, about two fifths of them seen once, and the ten largest clones take roughly 23%. Sequencing was carried out using blood. This clonotype originated in a human donor in good health. This chain links TRBV20-1 with TRBJ2-4; 8 bases are a match to TRBD2. The CDR3 loop reads CSAERGPTTDIQYF. In DNA form, the CDR3 reads TGCAGTGCCGAGCGGGGGCCTACTACTGACATTCAGTACTTC.